These T cell receptor beta chains were read from a single sample in a study of blood T cell repertoires in COVID-19. Data came from immunoSEQ multiplex PCR; TCRdb stores just in-frame clones and leaves some out. The profile covers 84,000 or so clones, with over 80% appearing a single time and about 20% taken by the ten largest. Sequencing input: peripheral blood. The receptors stem from a man aged 80 or over with active or convalescent COVID-19. CDR3s include the opening cysteine and the closing phenylalanine or tryptophan. Each record gives: V gene, clone size, J gene, D gene, CDR3 protein, CDR3 DNA. D genes are given only for firm matches. Clone size is given for some rows only: seen once, a few or many times, or a class if the clone is expanded.

>TRBV7-2|.|TRBJ1-1|.
CASSPGQSGIVAFF
TGTGCCAGCAGCCCCGGACAGTCAGGGATTGTAGCTTTCTTT
>TRBV18|.|TRBJ2-2|.
CASSRLTLNDGELFF
TGTGCCAGCTCACGACTAACCCTTAACGACGGGGAGCTGTTTTTT
>TRBV5-5|.|TRBJ1-2|.
CASSHLPGSLDGYTF
TGTGCCAGCAGCCATCTGCCGGGTTCACTGGATGGCTACACCTTC
>TRBV27|.|TRBJ1-2|TRBD1
CASSPGTGAGGYTF
TGTGCCAGCAGTCCCGGGACAGGGGCAGGTGGCTACACCTTC
>TRBV18|.|TRBJ2-1|.
CASSPLVDNEQFF
TGTGCCAGCTCACCACTAGTAGACAATGAGCAGTTCTTC
>TRBV5-5|.|TRBJ1-1|TRBD1
CASRPGTGETEAFF
TGTGCCAGCAGACCCGGGACAGGGGAGACTGAAGCTTTCTTT
>TRBV9|.|TRBJ2-1|.
CASSVGGFSYNEQFF
TGTGCCAGCAGCGTAGGAGGATTCTCCTACAATGAGCAGTTCTTC
>TRBV10-2|.|TRBJ1-1|.
CASWGGARQVGTEAFF
TGCGCCAGCTGGGGAGGAGCACGGCAGGTTGGCACTGAAGCTTTCTTT
>TRBV5-6|few|TRBJ1-5|.
CASSLGLGEGYSNQPQHF
TGTGCCAGCAGCTTGGGGCTAGGGGAGGGCTATAGCAATCAGCCCCAGCATTTT
>TRBV5-1|.|TRBJ2-3|.
CASNPGQRTDTQYF
TGCGCCAGCAACCCCGGACAACGCACAGATACGCAGTATTTT
>TRBV3-1/TRBV3-2|.|TRBJ1-2|TRBD1
CASSQVTGGAYGYTF
TGTGCCAGCAGCCAAGTGACAGGGGGCGCCTATGGCTACACCTTC
>TRBV5-1|.|TRBJ1-1|.
CASSELRGTAFF
TGCGCCAGCAGCGAATTACGGGGGACGGCTTTCTTT
>TRBV28|.|TRBJ2-1|.
CASSLGQPNEQFF
TGTGCCAGCAGCCTCGGACAGCCGAATGAGCAGTTCTTC
>TRBV3-1/TRBV3-2|.|TRBJ2-2|TRBD2
CASSPAGAGELFF
TGTGCCAGCAGCCCCGCGGGGGCCGGGGAGCTGTTTTTT
>TRBV5-1|.|TRBJ2-3|.
CASSYPADTQYF
TGCGCCAGCAGCTATCCAGCAGATACGCAGTATTTT
>TRBV24-1|.|TRBJ1-1|TRBD1
CATSEPGQGKTEAFF
TGTGCCACCAGTGAACCGGGACAGGGCAAAACTGAAGCTTTCTTT
>TRBV5-5|.|TRBJ2-1|.
CASSLARHSYNEQFF
TGTGCCAGCAGCTTGGCCAGACACTCCTACAATGAGCAGTTCTTC
>TRBV15|.|TRBJ1-3|TRBD1
CATTSGGSSGNTIYF
TGTGCCACCACCTCAGGGGGCAGCTCTGGAAACACCATATATTTT
>TRBV11-2|.|TRBJ2-1|.
CASSPRTNSYNEQFF
TGTGCCAGCAGCCCGAGGACTAATTCCTACAATGAGCAGTTCTTC
>TRBV27|.|TRBJ1-4|TRBD1
CASSGGGTGGEKLFF
TGTGCCAGCAGTGGGGGGGGGACAGGTGGGGAAAAACTGTTTTTT
>TRBV5-1|.|TRBJ2-3|TRBD1
CASSPDRGGLDGTDTQYF
TGCGCCAGCAGCCCGGACAGGGGGGGACTAGATGGCACAGATACGCAGTATTTT
>TRBV12-3/TRBV12-4|.|TRBJ2-5|.
CASSLGRETQYF
TGTGCCAGCAGTTTGGGGAGAGAGACCCAGTACTTC
>TRBV5-1|once|TRBJ2-3|TRBD2
CASSLDRGVTDTQYF
TGCGCCAGCAGCTTGGACCGGGGGGTCACAGATACGCAGTATTTT
>TRBV7-6|.|TRBJ1-4|TRBD1
CASSLAGQGINEKLFF
TGTGCCAGCAGCTTAGCGGGACAGGGGATCAATGAAAAACTGTTTTTT
>TRBV10-3|.|TRBJ2-6|TRBD1
CAISGGMGTGTGANVLTF
TGTGCCATCAGTGGAGGGATGGGGACAGGGACCGGGGCCAACGTCCTGACTTTC
>TRBV5-1|.|TRBJ2-4|.
CASSLGQNKNIQYF
TGCGCCAGCAGCTTGGGACAGAACAAAAACATTCAGTACTTC
>TRBV19|.|TRBJ2-6|TRBD1
CASRTTGGTGANVLTF
TGTGCCAGTAGAACAACAGGGGGCACTGGGGCCAACGTCCTGACTTTC
>TRBV15|.|TRBJ2-2|TRBD1
CATSRGDRGRIQGGELFF
TGTGCCACCAGCAGAGGGGACAGGGGGCGAATTCAAGGCGGGGAGCTGTTTTTT
>TRBV14|.|TRBJ1-6|TRBD1
CASSPRTGGDSPLHF
TGTGCCAGCAGCCCTCGGACAGGGGGGGATTCACCCCTCCACTTT
>TRBV19|.|TRBJ2-3|TRBD2
CASSIAGGGQYF
TGTGCCAGTAGTATAGCGGGCGGGGGGCAGTATTTT
>TRBV4-1|.|TRBJ2-3|TRBD2
CASSLWTSGSASTDTQYF
TGCGCCAGCAGCCTCTGGACTAGCGGGAGTGCTAGCACAGATACGCAGTATTTT
>TRBV27|.|TRBJ1-1|.
CASSFGSGQVPTEAFF
TGTGCCAGCAGTTTTGGTTCAGGGCAGGTCCCGACGGAAGCTTTCTTT
>TRBV4-1|.|TRBJ2-3|.
CASSQDFRTVMNTQYF
TGCGCCAGCAGCCAAGATTTCCGGACAGTCATGAATACGCAGTATTTT
>TRBV24-1|.|TRBJ1-5|.
CATSDTVQGSPQHF
TGTGCCACCAGTGACACCGTTCAGGGGAGCCCCCAGCATTTT
>TRBV6-4|.|TRBJ2-1|TRBD1
CASSPGTGAYNEQFF
TGTGCCAGCAGTCCGGGGACAGGGGCCTACAATGAGCAGTTCTTC
>TRBV2|.|TRBJ1-5|TRBD1
CASSEVGGAKCF
TGTGCCAGCAGCGAGGTAGGGGGCGCGAAGTGTTTT
>TRBV28|.|TRBJ1-1|TRBD1
CASSFPGTGLTEAFF
TGTGCCAGCAGTTTCCCCGGGACAGGGTTAACTGAAGCTTTCTTT
>TRBV7-8|once|TRBJ1-6|.
CASSLAGLDFSYNSPLHF
TGTGCCAGCAGCTTAGCGGGGCTCGACTTCTCCTATAATTCACCCCTCCACTTT
>TRBV5-1|.|TRBJ2-5|TRBD1
CASSSGQGAFGETQYF
TGCGCCAGCAGCTCGGGACAGGGGGCGTTTGGAGAGACCCAGTACTTC
>TRBV7-2|.|TRBJ2-3|.
CASSLGQGSTDTQYF
TGTGCCAGCAGCTTAGGCCAGGGGAGCACAGATACGCAGTATTTT
>TRBV7-9|.|TRBJ1-5|TRBD1
CASSTSGTGGNQPQHF
TGTGCCAGCAGCACTAGTGGGACAGGGGGAAATCAGCCCCAGCATTTT
>TRBV27|.|TRBJ2-4|TRBD2
CASRAGGNIQYF
TGTGCCAGCAGAGCGGGGGGTAACATTCAGTACTTC
>TRBV5-1|once|TRBJ1-6|TRBD1
CASSFSNPGQGNSPLHF
TGCGCCAGCAGCTTCTCCAACCCCGGACAGGGGAATTCACCCCTCCACTTT
>TRBV9|.|TRBJ2-3|.
CASSVAGGGADTQYF
TGTGCCAGCAGCGTAGCGGGTGGCGGGGCAGATACGCAGTATTTT
>TRBV7-2|few|TRBJ2-1|TRBD2
CASSQRLATTYNEQFF
TGTGCCAGCAGCCAGAGACTAGCGACAACCTACAATGAGCAGTTCTTC
>TRBV6-1|.|TRBJ1-2|.
CASSDRGDYGYTF
TGTGCCAGCAGTGACAGGGGTGACTATGGCTACACCTTC
>TRBV3-1/TRBV3-2|.|TRBJ1-3|.
CASSQEWGHGNTIYF
TGTGCCAGCAGCCAAGAGTGGGGACACGGAAACACCATATATTTT
>TRBV3-1/TRBV3-2|once|TRBJ2-3|TRBD1
CASSRERGRGDTQYF
TGTGCCAGCAGCCGAGAAAGGGGGCGCGGAGATACGCAGTATTTT
>TRBV10-2|once|TRBJ1-5|.
CASREGFGGNQPQHF
TGCGCCAGCAGGGAGGGGTTCGGGGGGAATCAGCCCCAGCATTTT
>TRBV6-5|.|TRBJ2-2|.
CASSRPGTTGELFF
TGTGCCAGCAGTCGCCCGGGTACCACCGGGGAGCTGTTTTTT
>TRBV12-3/TRBV12-4|.|TRBJ1-6|TRBD1
CASRDRKMPLHF
TGTGCCAGCAGGGACAGGAAGATGCCCCTCCACTTT
>TRBV20-1|.|TRBJ1-1|.
CSAPSPTEAFF
TGCAGTGCTCCTTCTCCCACTGAAGCTTTCTTT
>TRBV3-1/TRBV3-2|once|TRBJ1-6|.
CASSPLAGAGQISALHF
TGTGCCAGCAGCCCCCTAGCAGGGGCAGGACAAATTTCGGCCCTCCACTTT
>TRBV7-9|.|TRBJ2-3|TRBD1
CASSLRTGGTDTQYF
TGTGCCAGCAGCCTACGGACAGGGGGTACAGATACGCAGTATTTT
>TRBV29-1|.|TRBJ1-2|TRBD1
CSAGRQGVVYTF
TGCAGCGCAGGTCGACAGGGGGTTGTCTACACCTTC
>TRBV7-9|.|TRBJ1-2|.
CASSLPTGGYTF
TGTGCCAGCAGCTTACCGACGGGTGGCTACACCTTC
>TRBV6-5|.|TRBJ1-1|.
CASTTAMRGNTEAFF
TGTGCCAGCACAACGGCCATGCGGGGAAACACTGAAGCTTTCTTT
>TRBV24-1|.|TRBJ2-3|.
CATSGTEFSTDTQYF
TGTGCCACCAGTGGTACGGAGTTTAGCACAGATACGCAGTATTTT
>TRBV29-1|.|TRBJ1-2|TRBD1
CSAWTGQANNYGYTF
TGCAGCGCCTGGACAGGGCAAGCCAATAACTATGGCTACACCTTC
>TRBV6-4|.|TRBJ1-4|TRBD1
CASPDVDRDLPNEKLFF
TGTGCCAGCCCTGACGTGGACAGGGATTTGCCTAATGAAAAACTGTTTTTT